This entry features one TCR beta chain sequence. Antigen unknown. PCR involved 60 Vbeta and 13 Jbeta primers. TCRdb keeps only in-frame clones here, not all; method: immunoSEQ multiplex PCR. Here the sample spans roughly 150,000 clones, 55% to 70% being singletons. This record comes from a study of cytomegalovirus exposure and HLA in healthy donors. Study-wide results and caveats: Reportedly, TCR beta sequences accurately predicted HLA-A and HLA-B alleles in most subjects.

The germline gives CDR1 MNHNY, CDR2 SVGAGI (reference sequence). V shed 5 bases and J shed 3 bases, with 13 bases lying between them. The CDR3 runs to 15 residues. The chain couples TRBV6-6 to TRBJ2-2; a weak D match, TRBD1 (5 bases). This TCR was sampled from a woman younger than 45 in good health and CMV-seropositive. Sequencing input: PBMCs. The CDR3, as DNA: TGTGCCAGCAGTCCCCATGACAGATACACCGGGGAGCTGTTTTTT. Residues: CASSPHDRYTGELFF.